This T cell receptor (beta chain) appears in the sequencing data of a study of T cell changes during pregnancy in multiple sclerosis. V was pared by 8 bases and J by 4 bases, with 10 bases of the junction left unmatched. CDR3 size: 14 residues. The germline CDR1 and CDR2 sequences are SNHLY and FYNNEI. This clone has more than one count but fewer than ten. The table came from immunoSEQ multiplex PCR; TCRdb's copy has only in-frame clones and leaves some out. Among some 44,000 clones listed, less than 90% were seen once. The chain links TRBV2 to TRBJ1-1; 7 bases match TRBD1. The receptor was derived from a female donor with multiple sclerosis, enrolled in a pregnancy study. This sample comprised CD4+ T cells from peripheral blood mononuclear cells, obtained in the second trimester of pregnancy. CDR3 coding DNA: TGTGCCAGCTCCACCCAGGGGGGCGGCACTGAAGCTTTCTTT. Translating it yields CASSTQGGGTEAFF.